Shown below are 16 T cell receptor beta chains from a single sample sequenced in a study of beta chain features in type 1 diabetes. The whole isolated RNA underwent reverse transcription, so sequencing captured expressed TCRB transcripts. The assay was immunoSEQ multiplex PCR, and TCRdb's table has in-frame clones only and misses some. The table has hundreds of thousands of clones, more than 65% seen once. The sequenced sample consisted of naive CD4+ T cells from blood. These TCRs come from a man aged 25 to 40 in good health.

The chain joins TRBV7-9 to TRBJ2-5, with TRBD2 identical over 8 bases. The germline gives CDR1 SEHNR, CDR2 FQNEAQ (reference sequence). With 3 bases clipped from V and 5 bases from J, the junction kept 5 bases outside the gene matches. There are 14 residues in the CDR3. CDR3 DNA sequence: TGTGCCAGCAGCTTGGGAGCGGGAGTGGAGACCCAGTACTTC. It codes for CASSLGAGVETQYF.

The genes are TRBV9 and TRBJ1-2, with D possibly matching TRBD1 (5 bases). V was trimmed by 4 bases and J by 2 bases, leaving 15 bases between them. The CDR3 runs to 15 residues. Germline CDR1 SGDLS, CDR2 YYNGEE. The CDR3 DNA sequence: TGTGCCAGCAGCCAGCTCCAGGGATCGAACTATGGCTACACCTTC. Translation gives CASSQLQGSNYGYTF.

This chain connects TRBV30 to TRBJ2-1, with TRBD2 identical over 7 bases. Germline V lookup: CDR1 GTSNPN, CDR2 SVGIG (reference sequence). The CDR3 runs to 16 residues. V trimming: 1 base; J trimming: 7 bases; junction bases outside the gene matches: 13. The CDR3 reads CAWSAPLPGTINEQFF. The CDR3 bases are TGTGCCTGGAGTGCCCCCCTACCCGGGACTATTAATGAGCAGTTCTTC.

The chain couples TRBV7-9 to TRBJ2-1, with 12 bases lining up with TRBD2. CDR3 length: 16 residues. The V segment lost 6 bases and the J segment 3 bases; nucleotides outside the gene matches: 6. The germline V gene has CDR1 SEHNR and CDR2 FQNEAQ (reference sequence). The CDR3 is CASREGLAGIYNEQFF. CDR3 nucleotide sequence: TGTGCCAGCAGGGAAGGACTAGCGGGAATCTACAATGAGCAGTTCTTC.

The chain has TRBV29-1 and TRBJ2-7; D call uncertain. The CDR3 has 11 amino acids. The germline V gene has CDR1 SQVTM and CDR2 ANQGSEA. Trimming took off 6 bases at V and 5 bases at J, with 11 bases between the two ends. This CDR3 reads CSVKDRDEQYF. The CDR3 region has the DNA TGCAGCGTGAAGGATAGAGACGAGCAGTACTTC.

The chain combines TRBV9 with TRBJ2-1; no reliable D call. Germline V gene lookup returns CDR1 SGDLS and CDR2 YYNGEE. CDR3 length equals 14 residues. V lost 5 bases to trimming and J lost 7 bases, with 16 bases between them. DNA of the CDR3: TGTGCCAGCAGTACTCTGACTGGAAATAATGAGCAGTTCTTC. The encoded protein is CASSTLTGNNEQFF.

The chain combines TRBV4-2 with TRBJ2-3; no definite D call. CDR3 size: 13 residues. V dropped 0 bases and J dropped 4 bases, with 5 bases sitting between them. CDR1 and CDR2 from the germline V gene are LGHNA and YNFKEQ. CDR3 DNA sequence: TGTGCCAGCAGCCAAGATATACCAGATACGCAGTATTTT. Translating gives CASSQDIPDTQYF.

This chain links TRBV5-6 with TRBJ2-3; 8 bases match TRBD1. The J segment lost 14 bases and the V segment lost 4 bases, leaving 12 bases of the junction unmatched. Looked up from germline, CDR1 is SGHDT and CDR2 is YYEEEE. This CDR3 comprises 13 residues. CDR3 in amino acids: CASSLGAGGAGYF. The CDR3 DNA reads as TGTGCCAGCAGCCTAGGGGCAGGGGGCGCGGGGTATTTT. Variable domain in full (rest from reference TRBV5-6 and TRBJ2-3): DAGVTQSPTHLIKTRGQQVTLRCSPKSGHDTVSWYQQALGQGPQFIFQYYEEEERQRGNFPDRFSGHQFPNYSSELNVNALLLGDSALYLCASSLGAGGAGYFGPGTRLTVL.

The chain employs TRBV29-1 and TRBJ2-5; TRBD1 matches 7 bases. V was clipped by 7 bases and J by 9 bases; unmatched bases: 14. Germline CDR1 SQVTM, CDR2 ANQGSEA. This CDR3 has 13 amino acids. The CDR3 DNA follows: TGCAGCGGGACGACAGGGCCCGGGGTGGCCCAGTACTTC. This gives the protein CSGTTGPGVAQYF. Full variable domain (remainder filled in from reference TRBV29-1 and TRBJ2-5): SAVISQKPSRDICQRGTSLTIQCQVDSQVTMMFWYRQQPGQSLTLIATANQGSEATYESGFVIDKFPISRPNLTFSTLTVSNMSPEDSSIYLCSGTTGPGVAQYFGPGTRLLVL.

The CDR3 loop is CSVDFRYGYTF. The CDR3 coding sequence is TGCAGCGTTGACTTCCGGTATGGCTACACCTTC. The gene calls are TRBV29-1 and TRBJ1-2; D is unresolved. Germline lookup yields CDR1 SQVTM and CDR2 ANQGSEA. The CDR3 length is 11 residues. V shed 3 bases and J shed 5 bases, with 7 bases lying between them.

The V call is TRBV7-2, the J call TRBJ2-7; D is uncertain. Deletions cut 4 bases from V and 0 bases from J, with 13 bases between. Per the germline V gene, CDR1 is SGHTA and CDR2 is FQGNSA. The CDR3 has 15 amino acids. The CDR3 coding sequence is TGTGCCAGCAGCTCGCCGGACGGCTACTCCTACGAGCAGTACTTC. This translates into CASSSPDGYSYEQYF.

This clone was counted a few times. The chain employs TRBV9 and TRBJ2-2; weak D call: TRBD2 (5 bases). V lost 0 bases, J lost 7 bases, and 10 bases lay in between. There are 14 residues in the CDR3. CDR1 SGDLS and CDR2 YYNGEE come from the germline V gene. The CDR3 DNA is TGTGCCAGCAGCGTAGGTCTAGCCGGCGGGGAGCTGTTTTTT. Translated, it gives CASSVGLAGGELFF.

This clone was seen only a few times. The J gene is TRBJ2-7, the V gene TRBV7-2; a possible D gene is TRBD2 (6 bases). The CDR3 length is 13 residues. Germline CDR1 SGHTA, CDR2 FQGNSA. Trimming took 5 bases from V and 5 from J, leaving 13 bases between them. The CDR3 nucleotides are TGTGCCAGCAGCACATCAGGCGGGGACGAGCAGTACTTC. Amino acid sequence: CASSTSGGDEQYF.

The chain recombines TRBV27 with TRBJ2-1; 9 nucleotides line up with TRBD1. The CDR3 is made up of 14 amino acids. Germline V gives CDR1 MNHEY, CDR2 SMNVEV (reference sequence). V lost 7 bases, J lost 7 bases, and 8 bases stayed unmatched. The CDR3 protein is CASTITGGGNEQFF. The CDR3 DNA reads TGTGCCAGCACTATAACAGGGGGCGGAAATGAGCAGTTCTTC.

This clone was counted a few times. V is TRBV20-1 and J is TRBJ2-5; 8 nucleotides align to TRBD1. V lost 5 bases to trimming and J lost 4 bases; unmatched junction nucleotides: 0. The germline gives CDR1 DFQATT, CDR2 SNEGSKA (reference sequence). The CDR3 has 11 residues. The CDR3 nucleotides read TGCAGTGCTGGACAGGGAGAGACCCAGTACTTC. This codes for CSAGQGETQYF.

The J gene is TRBJ2-1, the V gene TRBV18; possibly TRBD2 for D (6 bases). Germline V gene data show CDR1 as KGHSH and CDR2 as LQKENI. With 0 bases removed from V and 1 base from J, the gap between germline ends came to 13 bases. The CDR3 covers 17 residues. The CDR3 loop is CASSPPSWRDSYNEQFF. The CDR3, as DNA: TGTGCCAGCTCACCACCGAGTTGGCGGGATTCCTACAATGAGCAGTTCTTC.